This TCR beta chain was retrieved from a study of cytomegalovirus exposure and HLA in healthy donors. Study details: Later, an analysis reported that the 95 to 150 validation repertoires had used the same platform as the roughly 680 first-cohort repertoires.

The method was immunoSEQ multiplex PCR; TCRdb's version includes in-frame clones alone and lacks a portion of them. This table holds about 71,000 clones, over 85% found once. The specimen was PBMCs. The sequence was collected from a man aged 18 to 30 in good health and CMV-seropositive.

Here the CDR3 reads CAIGASGSFSYNEQFF. DNA for the CDR3: TGTGCCATAGGGGCTAGCGGGTCCTTCTCCTACAATGAGCAGTTCTTC. The chain combines TRBV7-9 with TRBJ2-1; 8 bases match TRBD2. This CDR3 is built from 16 residues. Trimming removed 10 bases from V and 0 bases from J; junction bases left unmatched: 11. The germline V gene has CDR1 SEHNR and CDR2 FQNEAQ (reference sequence).